Listed below are T cell receptor beta chains from one sample, sequenced in a study of blood T cell repertoires in COVID-19. Sequencing used immunoSEQ multiplex PCR; TCRdb keeps in-frame clones, though not all of them. Here the sample spans around 54,000 clones, roughly nine tenths being singletons. The sequenced material came from peripheral blood. These TCRs come from a human donor in a cohort sampled during active COVID-19. Each CDR3 is given with its conserved first and last residue. D genes are given only for firm matches. Rows give clone size only sometimes, using once, few, many, or a class for an expanded clone.

v_call	j_call	clone_size	d_call	cdr3_nt	cdr3_aa
TRBV29-1	TRBJ1-1	.	.	TGCAGCGTGGACGGAGGGGCCCTAAATGAAGCTTTCTTT	CSVDGGALNEAFF
TRBV6-5	TRBJ2-7	.	.	TGTGCCAGCGCCTTCGAGACAGGATCCTACGAGCAGTACTTC	CASAFETGSYEQYF
TRBV19	TRBJ2-1	.	TRBD2	TGTGCCAGTAGTATAGTAGCTAGCGGGAATTCCTACAATGAGCAGTTCTTC	CASSIVASGNSYNEQFF
TRBV7-9	TRBJ1-1	.	.	TGTGCCAGCAGCTTTTACGGACAGGAAGCTTTCTTT	CASSFYGQEAFF
TRBV6-5	TRBJ1-2	.	.	TGTGCCGGCGGACAGTTGTCTCCTAGCTATGGCTACACCTTC	CAGGQLSPSYGYTF
TRBV14	TRBJ2-1	.	TRBD1	TGTGCCAGCAGCCGCGGACAGGGACTGGTGAATGAGCAGTTCTTC	CASSRGQGLVNEQFF
TRBV7-2	TRBJ2-5	.	.	TGTGCCAGCAGTTTTAACGGGGTTCCAGAGACCCAGTACTTC	CASSFNGVPETQYF
TRBV4-1	TRBJ2-3	.	.	TGCGCCAGCAGCCAAGAAGGTCATAGGGGGACCCACACAGATACGCAGTATTTT	CASSQEGHRGTHTDTQYF
TRBV5-4	TRBJ2-1	.	.	TGTGCCAGCAGCTTAGATTTTTCGCTAGGAAATGAGCAGTTCTTC	CASSLDFSLGNEQFF
TRBV9	TRBJ2-1	.	TRBD2	TGTGCCAGCAGCGTAAGGGCTGCGGGAGCCTACAATGAGCAGTTCTTC	CASSVRAAGAYNEQFF
TRBV24-1	TRBJ2-1	.	TRBD2	TGTGCCACCAGTTTTCCTAGCGGTTCCTACAATGAGCAGTTCTTC	CATSFPSGSYNEQFF
TRBV10-2	TRBJ2-7	.	TRBD1	TGCGCCAGCAGTCCGGACAGGGGTCCCTACGAGCAGTACTTC	CASSPDRGPYEQYF
TRBV18	TRBJ1-3	.	.	TGTGCCAGCTCATCGGACAACCTTGGAAACACCATATATTTT	CASSSDNLGNTIYF
TRBV7-9	TRBJ2-7	once	.	TGTGCCAGCAGCCAGAGTGGAGCTGCCTCCTACGAGCAGTACTTC	CASSQSGAASYEQYF
TRBV24-1	TRBJ2-7	.	.	TGTGCCACCAGTGATTCCGGGGGTGGGCGTCTCGAGCAGTACTTC	CATSDSGGGRLEQYF
TRBV6-5	TRBJ1-5	.	.	TGTGCCAGCAGCATTCAGAGCAATCAGCCCCAGCATTTT	CASSIQSNQPQHF
TRBV25-1	TRBJ1-1	.	.	TGTGCCAGCAGTGAATCGTCGCGGAACACTGAAGCTTTCTTT	CASSESSRNTEAFF
TRBV4-2	TRBJ2-1	.	.	TGTGCCAGCAGCCAGGGCAACAGGGCTAATGAGCAGTTCTTC	CASSQGNRANEQFF